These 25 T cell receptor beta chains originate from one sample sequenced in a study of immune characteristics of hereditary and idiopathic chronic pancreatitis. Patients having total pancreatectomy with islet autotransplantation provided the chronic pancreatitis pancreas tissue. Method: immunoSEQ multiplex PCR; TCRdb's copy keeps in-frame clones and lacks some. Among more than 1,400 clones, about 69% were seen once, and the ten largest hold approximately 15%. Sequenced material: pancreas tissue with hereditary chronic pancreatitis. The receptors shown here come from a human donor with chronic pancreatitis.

The CDR3 loop is CASSLFAGTSGNEQYF. The CDR3 DNA reads as TGTGCCAGCAGTTTATTCGCCGGGACTAGCGGAAACGAGCAGTACTTC. The rearrangement links TRBV27 to TRBJ2-7, with 11 bases fitting TRBD2. This CDR3 is 16 amino acids long. Trimming cost V 1 base and J 5 bases; bases outside gene matches: 7. CDR1 MNHEY and CDR2 SMNVEV come from the germline V gene (reference sequence).

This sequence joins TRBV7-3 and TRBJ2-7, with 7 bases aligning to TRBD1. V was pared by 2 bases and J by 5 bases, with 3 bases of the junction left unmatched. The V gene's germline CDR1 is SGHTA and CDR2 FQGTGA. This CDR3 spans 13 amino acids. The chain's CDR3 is CASSLDRAHEQYF. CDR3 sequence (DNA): TGTGCCAGCAGCTTAGACAGGGCCCACGAGCAGTACTTC.

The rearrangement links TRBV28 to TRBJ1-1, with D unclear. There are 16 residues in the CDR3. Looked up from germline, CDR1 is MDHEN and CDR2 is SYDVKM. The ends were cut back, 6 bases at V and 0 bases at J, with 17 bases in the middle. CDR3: CASRPQLTALNTEAFF. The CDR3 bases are TGTGCCAGCAGGCCTCAGTTGACGGCCCTGAACACTGAAGCTTTCTTT.

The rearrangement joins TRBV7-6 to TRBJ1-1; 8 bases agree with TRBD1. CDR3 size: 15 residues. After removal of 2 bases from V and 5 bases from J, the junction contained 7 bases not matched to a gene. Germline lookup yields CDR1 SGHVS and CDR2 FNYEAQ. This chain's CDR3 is CASSLTSQGGTEAFF. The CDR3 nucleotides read TGTGCCAGCAGCTTAACATCACAGGGGGGAACTGAAGCTTTCTTT.

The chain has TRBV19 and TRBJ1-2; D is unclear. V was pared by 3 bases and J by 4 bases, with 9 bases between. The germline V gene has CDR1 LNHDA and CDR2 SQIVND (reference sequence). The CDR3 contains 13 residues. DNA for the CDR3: TGTGCCAGTAGTATCCCGTGGGGCTATGGCTACACCTTC. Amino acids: CASSIPWGYGYTF.

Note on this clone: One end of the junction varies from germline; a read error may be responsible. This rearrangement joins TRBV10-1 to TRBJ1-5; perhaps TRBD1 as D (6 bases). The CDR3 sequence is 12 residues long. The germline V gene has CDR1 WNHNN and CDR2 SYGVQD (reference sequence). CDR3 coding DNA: TGCGCCAGCAGTGAGCCTGGACAGCCCCGGCATTTT. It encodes CASSEPGQPRHF.

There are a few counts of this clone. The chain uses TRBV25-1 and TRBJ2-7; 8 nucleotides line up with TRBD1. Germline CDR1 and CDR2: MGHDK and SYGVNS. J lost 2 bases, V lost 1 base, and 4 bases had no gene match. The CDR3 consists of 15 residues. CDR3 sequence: CASSESQGAAYEQYF. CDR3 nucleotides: TGTGCCAGCAGTGAATCTCAGGGGGCCGCCTACGAGCAGTACTTC.

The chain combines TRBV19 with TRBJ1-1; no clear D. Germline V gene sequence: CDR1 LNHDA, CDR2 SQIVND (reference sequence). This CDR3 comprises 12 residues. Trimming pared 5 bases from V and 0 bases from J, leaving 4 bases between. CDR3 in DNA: TGTGCCAGTAGTGAAGTGAACACTGAAGCTTTCTTT. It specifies CASSEVNTEAFF.

CDR3 nucleotides: TGTGCCAGTAGGACCGGGACAGGGGCTTACACCGGGGAGCTGTTTTTT. Its protein is CASRTGTGAYTGELFF. This chain uses TRBV19 with TRBJ2-2, with 10 bases identical to TRBD1. Germline lookup yields CDR1 LNHDA and CDR2 SQIVND (reference sequence). J was trimmed by 3 bases and V by 6 bases; bases with no gene match: 7. The CDR3 has 16 amino acids.

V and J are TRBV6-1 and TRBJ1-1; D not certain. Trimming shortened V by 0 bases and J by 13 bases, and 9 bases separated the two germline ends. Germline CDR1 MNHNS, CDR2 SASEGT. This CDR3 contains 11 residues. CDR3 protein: CASSEALNGFF. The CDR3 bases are TGTGCCAGCAGTGAAGCCCTGAATGGTTTCTTT.

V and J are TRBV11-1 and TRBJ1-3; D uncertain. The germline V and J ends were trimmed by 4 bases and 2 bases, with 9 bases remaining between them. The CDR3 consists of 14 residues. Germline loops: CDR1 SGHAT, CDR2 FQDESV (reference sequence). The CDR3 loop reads CASSYRRTGNTIYF. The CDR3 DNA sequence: TGTGCCAGCAGCTACCGACGGACTGGAAACACCATATATTTT.

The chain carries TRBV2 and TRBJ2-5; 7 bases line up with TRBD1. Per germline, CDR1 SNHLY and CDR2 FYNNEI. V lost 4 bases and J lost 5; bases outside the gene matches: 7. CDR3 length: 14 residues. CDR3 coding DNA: TGTGCCAGCAGTGGGGACAGTGGGGGCGAGACCCAGTACTTC. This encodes CASSGDSGGETQYF.

CDR3 protein: CATSGTGTGARPDTQYF. As DNA, the CDR3 is TGTGCCACCAGTGGGACCGGGACAGGGGCCAGGCCAGATACGCAGTATTTT. The chain is built from TRBV24-1 and TRBJ2-3, with 10 bases that match TRBD1. CDR3 length: 17 amino acids. CDR1 KGHDR and CDR2 SFDVKD come from the germline V gene. With V trimmed by 5 bases and J by 4 bases, 11 bases remained unmatched.

The CDR3 nucleotides read TGTGCCAGCAGACCAGAAGCCGGACAACTGGGGAATTCACCCCTCCACTTT. Its protein is CASRPEAGQLGNSPLHF. The chain has TRBV7-9 and TRBJ1-6; D might be TRBD1 (5 bases). The germline gives CDR1 SEHNR, CDR2 FQNEAQ (reference sequence). Trimming pared 6 bases from V and 7 bases from J, leaving 22 bases between. CDR3 length equals 17 residues.

In DNA, the CDR3 is TGTGCCAGCAGCCAATTTCTGGCAGGGGCTATGAACACTGAAGCTTTCTTT. Protein sequence: CASSQFLAGAMNTEAFF. This chain links TRBV3-1 (or the pseudogene TRBV3-2) with TRBJ1-1, with D possibly being TRBD1 (6 bases). Per the germline V gene, CDR1 is LGHDT and CDR2 is YNNKEL (reference sequence). CDR3 length: 17 residues. Trimming removed 2 bases at V and 0 bases at J, with 16 bases between.

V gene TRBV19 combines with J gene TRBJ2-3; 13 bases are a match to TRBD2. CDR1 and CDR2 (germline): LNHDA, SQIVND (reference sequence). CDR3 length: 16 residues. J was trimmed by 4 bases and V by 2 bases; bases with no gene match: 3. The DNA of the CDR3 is TGTGCCAGTAGTATAAGGGGACTAGCGGGATCAGATACGCAGTATTTT. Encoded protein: CASSIRGLAGSDTQYF.

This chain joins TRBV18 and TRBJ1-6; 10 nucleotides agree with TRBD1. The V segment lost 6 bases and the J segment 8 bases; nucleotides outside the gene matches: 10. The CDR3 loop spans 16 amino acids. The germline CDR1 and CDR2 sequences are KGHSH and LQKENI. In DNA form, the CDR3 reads TGTGCCAGCTCCCAAGATCGACAGGGGGCGGATTCACCCCTCCACTTT. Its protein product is CASSQDRQGADSPLHF.

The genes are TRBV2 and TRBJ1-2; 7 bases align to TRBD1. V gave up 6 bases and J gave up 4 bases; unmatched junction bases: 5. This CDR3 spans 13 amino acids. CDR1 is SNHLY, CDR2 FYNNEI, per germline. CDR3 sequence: CASSPDRIYGYTF. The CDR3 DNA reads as TGTGCCAGCAGCCCGGACAGGATCTATGGCTACACCTTC.

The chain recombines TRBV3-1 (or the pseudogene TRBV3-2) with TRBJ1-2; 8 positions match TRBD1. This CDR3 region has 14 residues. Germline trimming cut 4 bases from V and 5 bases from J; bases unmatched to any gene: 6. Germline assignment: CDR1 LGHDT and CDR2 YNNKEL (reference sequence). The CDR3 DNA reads TGTGCCAGCAGCCCGCCGACAGGGGAGTATGGCTACACCTTC. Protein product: CASSPPTGEYGYTF.

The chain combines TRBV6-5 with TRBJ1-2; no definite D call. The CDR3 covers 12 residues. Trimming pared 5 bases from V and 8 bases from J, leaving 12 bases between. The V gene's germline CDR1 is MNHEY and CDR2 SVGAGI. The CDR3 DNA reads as TGTGCCAGCAGTCGCTCCCGTCGGGGCTACACCTTC. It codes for CASSRSRRGYTF.

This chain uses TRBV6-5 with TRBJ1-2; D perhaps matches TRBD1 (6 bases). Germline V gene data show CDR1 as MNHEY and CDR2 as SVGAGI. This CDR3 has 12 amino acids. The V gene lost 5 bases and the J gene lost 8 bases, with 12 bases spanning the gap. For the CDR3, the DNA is TGTGCCAGCAGTAAACAGGGTGAAGGCTACACCTTC. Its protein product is CASSKQGEGYTF.

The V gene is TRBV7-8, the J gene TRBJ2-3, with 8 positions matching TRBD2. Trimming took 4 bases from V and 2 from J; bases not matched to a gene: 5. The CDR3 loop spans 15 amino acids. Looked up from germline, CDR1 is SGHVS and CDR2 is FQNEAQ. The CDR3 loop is CASSSGGGVTDTQYF. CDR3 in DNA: TGTGCCAGCAGCTCGGGAGGGGGAGTCACAGATACGCAGTATTTT.

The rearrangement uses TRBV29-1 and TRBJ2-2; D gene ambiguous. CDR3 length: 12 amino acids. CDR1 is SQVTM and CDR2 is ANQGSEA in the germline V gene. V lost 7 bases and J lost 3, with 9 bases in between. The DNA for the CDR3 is TGCAGCGCCCACTCCGACACCGGGGAGCTGTTTTTT. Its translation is CSAHSDTGELFF.

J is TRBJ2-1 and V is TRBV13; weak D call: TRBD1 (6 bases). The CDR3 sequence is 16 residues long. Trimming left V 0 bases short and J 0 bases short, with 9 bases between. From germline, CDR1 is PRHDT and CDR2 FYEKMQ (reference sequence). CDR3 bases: TGTGCCAGCAGCTTAGGTAAAGGGGGCTCCTACAATGAGCAGTTCTTC. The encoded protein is CASSLGKGGSYNEQFF.

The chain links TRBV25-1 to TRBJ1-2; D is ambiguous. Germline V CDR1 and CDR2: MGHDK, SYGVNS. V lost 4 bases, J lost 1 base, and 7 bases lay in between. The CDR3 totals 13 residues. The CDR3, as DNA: TGTGCCAGCAGTGCAGTGGGTAACTATGGCTACACCTTC. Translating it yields CASSAVGNYGYTF.